A selection of T cell receptor beta chains follows, all from one sample in a study of cytomegalovirus exposure and HLA in healthy donors. Only in-frame clones appear in the TCRdb table, and some are missing; sequencing was by immunoSEQ multiplex PCR. The table has 170,000 or so clones, about 80% seen once. The sequenced sample was PBMCs. Receptors originate from a boy between 10 and 17 years old in good health and CMV-seronegative. Each CDR3 is given with its conserved first and last residue. Fields, in order: CDR3 protein, CDR3 DNA, D gene, clone size, J gene, V gene. The D gene is left open where the match is weak. A clone size is listed for some rows: how often the clone was seen (once, few, many), or a class if it is expanded.

CDR3aa: CASSQRDRGFSTGELFF
CDR3nt: TGTGCCAGCAGCCAGCGGGACAGGGGCTTCAGCACCGGGGAGCTGTTTTTT
d_gene: TRBD1
abundance: NA
j_gene: TRBJ2-2
v_gene: TRBV7-2

CDR3aa: CASSQGGADEAFF
CDR3nt: TGTGCCAGCAGCCAGGGTGGGGCCGATGAAGCTTTCTTT
d_gene: NA
abundance: NA
j_gene: TRBJ1-1
v_gene: TRBV27

CDR3aa: CASSLGVTGERDEQFF
CDR3nt: TGTGCCAGCAGCTTAGGAGTGACAGGGGAGCGGGATGAGCAGTTCTTC
d_gene: TRBD1
abundance: NA
j_gene: TRBJ2-1
v_gene: TRBV11-3

CDR3aa: CASSLDGGRTEAFF
CDR3nt: TGTGCCAGCAGCTTGGACGGGGGGCGGACTGAAGCTTTCTTT
d_gene: NA
abundance: few
j_gene: TRBJ1-1
v_gene: TRBV5-4

CDR3aa: CASSLGTGASPLPKDEQFF
CDR3nt: TGTGCCAGCAGCTTAGGGACAGGCGCTTCTCCCTTACCAAAGGATGAGCAGTTCTTC
d_gene: TRBD1
abundance: NA
j_gene: TRBJ2-1
v_gene: TRBV7-9

CDR3aa: CASSSGTGASRPQHF
CDR3nt: TGTGCCAGTAGTTCCGGGACAGGGGCCTCCCGGCCCCAGCATTTT
d_gene: TRBD1
abundance: NA
j_gene: TRBJ1-5
v_gene: TRBV19

CDR3aa: CASSLYHPGVSYEQYF
CDR3nt: TGTGCCAGCAGCCTATACCATCCGGGGGTGTCCTACGAGCAGTACTTC
d_gene: NA
abundance: NA
j_gene: TRBJ2-7
v_gene: TRBV7-9

CDR3aa: CASSAPLTSYLDGYTF
CDR3nt: TGTGCCAGCAGCGCCCCGTTGACATCGTACCTGGATGGCTACACCTTC
d_gene: NA
abundance: once
j_gene: TRBJ1-2
v_gene: TRBV9

CDR3aa: CASSGTGFTNEKLFF
CDR3nt: TGTGCCAGCAGCGGTACAGGGTTTACTAATGAAAAACTGTTTTTT
d_gene: NA
abundance: NA
j_gene: TRBJ1-4
v_gene: TRBV7-9

CDR3aa: CASSVEQGSSEQYF
CDR3nt: TGTGCCAGCAGCGTAGAACAGGGGTCCAGCGAGCAGTACTTC
d_gene: TRBD1
abundance: NA
j_gene: TRBJ2-7
v_gene: TRBV9

CDR3aa: CASSGEFTEAFF
CDR3nt: TGTGCCAGCAGTGGAGAGTTCACTGAAGCTTTCTTT
d_gene: NA
abundance: NA
j_gene: TRBJ1-1
v_gene: TRBV2

CDR3aa: CAWDRGSLVNEQYF
CDR3nt: TGTGCCTGGGACCGAGGTAGCCTCGTAAACGAGCAGTACTTC
d_gene: NA
abundance: NA
j_gene: TRBJ2-7
v_gene: TRBV30

CDR3aa: CASSRPSGKDEKLFF
CDR3nt: TGTGCCAGCAGTAGACCTTCAGGAAAGGATGAAAAACTGTTTTTT
d_gene: NA
abundance: once
j_gene: TRBJ1-4
v_gene: TRBV5-4

CDR3aa: CASSLHRASEAFF
CDR3nt: TGTGCCAGCAGCTTACACAGGGCTTCTGAAGCTTTCTTT
d_gene: NA
abundance: NA
j_gene: TRBJ1-1
v_gene: TRBV7-3

CDR3aa: CARSFVGDVNTEAFF
CDR3nt: TGTGCCAGAAGTTTTGTAGGGGATGTGAACACTGAAGCTTTCTTT
d_gene: NA
abundance: few
j_gene: TRBJ1-1
v_gene: TRBV6-6

CDR3aa: CSVARRTDTEAFF
CDR3nt: TGCAGCGTCGCCCGTAGGACAGACACTGAAGCTTTCTTT
d_gene: NA
abundance: NA
j_gene: TRBJ1-1
v_gene: TRBV29-1

CDR3aa: CASSHPTGESGNTIYF
CDR3nt: TGCGCCAGCAGCCATCCGACAGGGGAATCTGGAAACACCATATATTTT
d_gene: TRBD1
abundance: NA
j_gene: TRBJ1-3
v_gene: TRBV4-1

CDR3aa: CASSVVRTGFNTGELFF
CDR3nt: TGTGCCAGCAGCGTAGTTCGGACGGGGTTTAATACCGGGGAGCTGTTTTTT
d_gene: NA
abundance: NA
j_gene: TRBJ2-2
v_gene: TRBV9

CDR3aa: CASSLGQVYTEAFF
CDR3nt: TGTGCCAGCAGCTTAGGACAGGTATATACTGAAGCTTTCTTT
d_gene: TRBD1
abundance: NA
j_gene: TRBJ1-1
v_gene: TRBV5-8